This TCR beta chain was captured by sequencing in a study of graft-versus-host responses after intestinal transplantation. As for the study in general: Recipients were all induced with anti-thymocyte globulin, then given tacrolimus and steroids for 3 to 4 years.

As regards this clone: No antigen is known for it.

General observations from the study: Marrow from the recipient contained GvH clones, some of which had appeared first in ileum or blood. Allografts from individuals with graft-donor T cell macrochimerism displayed high graft-versus-host to host-versus-graft clonal ratios. Early post-transplant HvG declines tracked with peak circulating GvH clone levels.

The method was immunoSEQ multiplex PCR; TCRdb's version includes in-frame clones alone and lacks a portion of them. Here the sample spans 77,000 or so clones, over 80% being singletons. The V segment lost 6 bases and the J segment 4 bases; nucleotides outside the gene matches: 15. This CDR3 comprises 16 residues. The germline V gene encodes CDR1 SGHRS and CDR2 YFSETQ. This TCR derives from a human patient who received an intestinal transplant, so some T cells may come from the graft donor. This material consisted of PBMCs, taken 98 days after intestinal transplantation. V and J are TRBV5-1 and TRBJ1-1; 7 bases match TRBD1. CDR3 amino acids: CASTIYGTAVSTEAFF. Here the CDR3 DNA reads TGCGCCAGCACCATTTACGGGACAGCTGTTAGCACTGAAGCTTTCTTT.